Following are 9 T cell receptor beta chains from one sample sequenced in a study of blood T cell repertoires in COVID-19. The protocol was immunoSEQ multiplex PCR, while the TCRdb copy is restricted to in-frame clones and leaves out a portion. The table shows over 10,000 clones, with nearly 90% occurring only once. Sequencing input: peripheral blood. These TCRs come from a human donor with active COVID-19. The donor label of this sample is uncertain.

The J gene is TRBJ1-5, the V gene TRBV18; D unclear. V was trimmed by 2 bases and J by 0 bases, leaving 11 bases between them. Germline values: CDR1 KGHSH, CDR2 LQKENI. CDR3 length: 16 amino acids. CDR3 sequence: CASSPMGLGSNQPQHF. As DNA, the CDR3 is TGTGCCAGCTCACCAATGGGCTTGGGTAGCAATCAGCCCCAGCATTTT.

J is TRBJ1-3 and V is TRBV9, with 8 bases lining up with TRBD1. V trimming: 4 bases; J trimming: 2 bases; junction bases outside the gene matches: 8. The length of the CDR3 is 16 residues. Germline V gene data show CDR1 as SGDLS and CDR2 as YYNGEE. CDR3 residues: CASSRTGSGAGNTIYF. The CDR3 DNA reads TGTGCCAGCAGCAGGACAGGGTCGGGGGCTGGAAACACCATATATTTT.

V and J are TRBV28 and TRBJ2-7; TRBD1 is a possible D gene (8 bases). Trimming took 9 bases from V and 7 from J, leaving 19 bases between them. Germline V lookup: CDR1 MDHEN, CDR2 SYDVKM. There are 13 residues in the CDR3. This chain's CDR3 is CASTTGGVREQYF. CDR3 DNA sequence: TGTGCCAGTACTACAGGGGGGGTAAGGGAGCAGTACTTC.

The chain employs TRBV27 and TRBJ1-1, with D tentatively TRBD1 (5 bases). The CDR3 is 14 amino acids. Between the trimmed V and J ends, which lost 7 bases and 3 bases, there was a span of 15 bases. Looked up from germline, CDR1 is MNHEY and CDR2 is SMNVEV (reference sequence). The CDR3 DNA reads as TGTGCCAGCACCTCCCCGGGGGAGGACACTGAAGCTTTCTTT. Amino acids: CASTSPGEDTEAFF.

This rearrangement joins TRBV6-6 to TRBJ2-2; possibly TRBD2 for D (7 bases). CDR3 length equals 16 residues. Trimming shortened V by 2 bases and J by 4 bases, and 14 bases separated the two germline ends. Looked up from germline, CDR1 is MNHNY and CDR2 is SVGAGI (reference sequence). The CDR3 DNA sequence: TGTGCCAGCAGTTACAGTGGGGGGGGCCCCACCGGGGAGCTGTTTTTT. Residues: CASSYSGGGPTGELFF.

The CDR3 protein is CASSSGGGTGNTQYF. The CDR3 region has the DNA TGTGCCAGCAGCTCAGGCGGGGGGACGGGGAATACGCAGTATTTT. This chain links TRBV7-3 with TRBJ2-3, with 8 bases aligning to TRBD2. Trimming at V came to 4 bases and at J to 7 bases, leaving 10 bases not matched to a gene. The CDR3 is 15 residues long. The germline V gene has CDR1 SGHTA and CDR2 FQGTGA.

This clone came up a few times. This chain links TRBV7-9 with TRBJ1-2; D is unclear. Trimming removed 10 bases at V and 0 bases at J, with 12 bases between. This CDR3 has 13 amino acids. The germline CDR1 and CDR2 sequences are SEHNR and FQNEAQ (reference sequence). The CDR3 DNA reads TGTGCCACCTCCGGAGGCGCTAACTATGGCTACACCTTC. Translating gives CATSGGANYGYTF.

V usage is TRBV19 and J usage is TRBJ2-3; 7 positions match TRBD1. There are 17 residues in the CDR3. Trimming took 2 bases from V and 0 from J; bases not matched to a gene: 8. Germline V gene lookup returns CDR1 LNHDA and CDR2 SQIVND (reference sequence). The CDR3 here is CASSIFREGGSTDTQYF. CDR3 bases: TGTGCCAGTAGTATATTCCGGGAAGGGGGCAGCACAGATACGCAGTATTTT.

This clone was picked up a small number of times. The rearrangement joins TRBV15 to TRBJ2-7; D may be TRBD1 (5 bases). Trimming removed 0 bases from V and 0 bases from J, with 9 bases in between. This CDR3 is 15 amino acids long. From germline, CDR1 is LNHNV and CDR2 YYDKDF (reference sequence). CDR3 sequence reads: CATSRDTQGSYEQYF. CDR3 nucleotide sequence: TGTGCCACCAGCAGAGATACTCAGGGCTCCTACGAGCAGTACTTC.